This TCR beta chain stems from a study of T cells in Graves' hyperthyroidism and ophthalmopathy. Study context: Any treatment followed the collection of peripheral blood at initial diagnosis. Findings of the study overall: Ophthalmopathy cases were set apart from stable hyperthyroidism by a 13 V-J model.

This clonotype occurred a few times. Antigen unknown. Calling Graves' hyperthyroidism stable meant ophthalmopathy did not progress within 18 months. Out of 8.5 to 10 ml of fresh peripheral blood came the PBMCs. There were TCR beta CDR3 regions amplified from RNA transcripts. Initially, a first-round RT-PCR of the TCR CDR3 employed the HTBI primer set. TCRdb analysed the multiplex PCR reads with MiXCR anew, one entry per CDR3 protein. The sample holds some 740,000 distinct CDR3 sequences, around 15% seen once. The CDR3 loop spans 14 amino acids. After removal of 6 bases from V and 6 bases from J, the junction contained 7 bases not matched to a gene. The germline CDR1 and CDR2 sequences are SNHLY and FYNNEI.

Sequencing input: blood. V usage is TRBV2 and J usage is TRBJ1-1; TRBD1 agrees at 10 bases. The sequence derives from a woman under 30 with Graves' hyperthyroidism. CDR3 bases: TGTGCCAGCAGCGAGACAGGGGGCCGGGCTGAAGCTTTCTTT. This codes for CASSETGGRAEAFF.